This TCR beta chain originates from a study of T cell responses to AZD1222 COVID-19 vaccine. Sequencing was performed with immunoSEQ multiplex PCR; in TCRdb, only in-frame clones are kept and a portion is missing. The sample contains around 160,000 clones, about 93% of which appear only once. Germline lookup yields CDR1 SEHNR and CDR2 FQNEAQ (reference sequence). V lost 5 bases and J lost 0, with 8 bases in between. The CDR3 is 15 amino acids. This clone was detected a few times. The antigen is not known. Broader study findings: Samples come after the peak T cell response, not at day 14. Only a handful of individuals given AZD1222 were seropositive at baseline. Unmutated variant regions are reportedly targeted by nearly half of spike-specific TCRs. Clonal diversity may have been underestimated, and the donors were mostly white British, with more females than males.

The specimen was peripheral blood, collected on day 0 of AZD1222 vaccination. The J gene is TRBJ2-6, the V gene TRBV7-9; D unclear. The receptor's source is an adult in good health. The CDR3 here is CASSQQRSGANVLTF. CDR3 bases: TGTGCCAGCAGCCAACAGCGCTCTGGGGCCAACGTCCTGACTTTC.